These 13 T cell receptor beta chains share one sample of origin, sequenced in a study of blood T cell repertoires in COVID-19 (dated by TCRdb to the early 2020s). Receptors were amplified or captured by the immunoSEQ multiplex PCR assay. TCRdb limited this immuneACCESS table to in-frame rearrangements with V and J called. A share of clones is missing; checked studies link under half to unresolved V genes, and the rest is unexplained. The sample includes about 130,000 clones, with about 84% observed a single time. Roughly 5.4% of the sample lies in the top ten. Sequencing used peripheral blood. These receptors came from a human donor in a cohort sampled during active COVID-19.

The gene calls are TRBV14 and TRBJ2-7; weak D call: TRBD2 (5 bases). This CDR3 is built from 15 residues. The V end was cut by 0 bases, the J end by 1 base, with 10 bases between. CDR1 and CDR2 from the germline V gene are SGHDN and FVKESK. The CDR3 nucleotides read TGTGCCAGCAGCCAAGATCTAGCCATGTCCTACGAGCAGTACTTC. As protein: CASSQDLAMSYEQYF.

The V call is TRBV12-5, the J call TRBJ2-1; possibly TRBD2 for D (6 bases). Germline CDR1 reads LGHNT; CDR2 reads FRNRAP. The V end was cut by 5 bases, the J end by 4 bases, with 12 bases between. This CDR3 region has 14 residues. The CDR3, as DNA: TGTGCTAGTGGTCCCCAAGCGGGTTACAATGAGCAGTTCTTC. It encodes CASGPQAGYNEQFF.

The CDR3 spells CASSLSEDRVGTEAFF. The CDR3 nucleotides read TGTGCCAGCAGTTTATCCGAGGACAGGGTGGGCACTGAAGCTTTCTTT. This chain uses TRBV28 with TRBJ1-1; 8 nucleotides line up with TRBD1. CDR1 and CDR2 from the germline V gene are MDHEN and SYDVKM. The V gene end was trimmed by 1 base and the J gene end by 4 bases; junction bases not matched to a gene: 8. There are 16 residues in the CDR3.

This chain joins TRBV5-4 and TRBJ2-7, with TRBD1 matching 10 bases. Germline trimming cut 4 bases from V and 4 bases from J; bases unmatched to any gene: 8. Germline V gives CDR1 SGHNT, CDR2 YYREEE (reference sequence). The CDR3 has 15 amino acids. The CDR3, as DNA: TGTGCCAGCAGCCGCTCCGGGACAGGGGCGTACGAGCAGTACTTC. Amino acid sequence: CASSRSGTGAYEQYF.

This rearrangement joins TRBV27 to TRBJ2-7; TRBD1 might be the D (5 bases). V shed 2 bases and J shed 3 bases, with 14 bases lying between them. The CDR3 sequence is 15 residues long. Germline V gene lookup returns CDR1 MNHEY and CDR2 SMNVEV (reference sequence). DNA of the CDR3: TGTGCCAGCAGTTTAATGGGGCAGAAATTCTACGAGCAGTACTTC. Residues: CASSLMGQKFYEQYF.

The gene calls are TRBV24-1 and TRBJ2-2; weak D call: TRBD2 (5 bases). Per the germline V gene, CDR1 is KGHDR and CDR2 is SFDVKD. The CDR3 length is 12 residues. Trimming left V 9 bases short and J 3 bases short, with 7 bases between. The CDR3: CATDGDTGELFF. In DNA form, the CDR3 reads TGTGCCACCGACGGGGACACCGGGGAGCTGTTTTTT.

The count of this clone is one. The rearrangement links TRBV30 to TRBJ2-1; the match to TRBD1 covers 7 bases. Germline V gene lookup returns CDR1 GTSNPN and CDR2 SVGIG (reference sequence). This CDR3 comprises 14 residues. Trimming at V came to 3 bases and at J to 7 bases, leaving 9 bases not matched to a gene. CDR3 loop: CAWSVTNRGNEQFF. In DNA, the CDR3 is TGTGCCTGGAGCGTTACTAACAGGGGAAATGAGCAGTTCTTC.

V is TRBV7-9 and J is TRBJ2-5; D is perhaps TRBD2 (6 bases). The CDR3 is 14 amino acids. CDR1 and CDR2 (germline): SEHNR, FQNEAQ (reference sequence). Trimming took off 5 bases at V and 5 bases at J, with 15 bases between the two ends. The CDR3 coding sequence is TGTGCCAGCAGCCCGCAGGCGGGACTGGAGACCCAGTACTTC. This encodes CASSPQAGLETQYF.

Concerning this clone itself: The junction differs from germline at one of its ends, possibly a read error. The chain employs TRBV18 and TRBJ1-3, with D possibly being TRBD1 (6 bases). Germline V CDR1 and CDR2: KGHSH, LQKENI. This CDR3 has 15 residues. The CDR3 sequence: CASSPGTPDGNAIYF. The CDR3 DNA reads TGTGCCAGCTCACCGGGGACACCCGACGGAAACGCCATATATTTT.

The chain recombines TRBV5-6 with TRBJ2-2; 8 positions agree with TRBD1. Looked up from germline, CDR1 is SGHDT and CDR2 is YYEEEE. J gave up 10 bases and V 3 bases, and 8 bases lay outside the gene matches. This CDR3 comprises 14 residues. The CDR3 sequence is CASSSDRVGEELFF. The CDR3 region has the DNA TGTGCCAGCAGCTCGGACAGGGTGGGGGAGGAGCTGTTTTTT.

The chain combines TRBV27 with TRBJ2-7; 12 bases fit TRBD1. After removal of 5 bases from V and 4 bases from J, the junction contained 21 bases not matched to a gene. This CDR3 has 20 residues. Germline V lookup: CDR1 MNHEY, CDR2 SMNVEV (reference sequence). CDR3 in amino acids: CASSVMGDRGRAGTSYEQYF. The DNA for the CDR3 is TGTGCCAGCAGTGTGATGGGGGACAGGGGGCGAGCGGGGACTTCTTACGAGCAGTACTTC.

This clone was picked up a small number of times. The genes are TRBV13 and TRBJ2-2; 11 positions match TRBD1. CDR1 PRHDT and CDR2 FYEKMQ come from the germline V gene (reference sequence). With V trimmed by 5 bases and J by 5 bases, 7 bases remained unmatched. CDR3 length: 16 residues. CDR3: CASSQSWDRGTGELFF. The CDR3 DNA reads as TGTGCCAGCAGCCAGTCCTGGGACAGGGGGACCGGGGAGCTGTTTTTT.

V is TRBV5-1 and J is TRBJ2-5; TRBD1 matches at 9 bases. The trim removed 2 bases at V and 7 bases at J, leaving 6 bases unmatched. The CDR3 is 14 residues long. In germline, CDR1 is SGHRS, CDR2 YFSETQ. CDR3 DNA sequence: TGCGCCAGCAGCTTTACAGGGGGCGGTGGGACCCAGTACTTC. The encoded protein is CASSFTGGGGTQYF.